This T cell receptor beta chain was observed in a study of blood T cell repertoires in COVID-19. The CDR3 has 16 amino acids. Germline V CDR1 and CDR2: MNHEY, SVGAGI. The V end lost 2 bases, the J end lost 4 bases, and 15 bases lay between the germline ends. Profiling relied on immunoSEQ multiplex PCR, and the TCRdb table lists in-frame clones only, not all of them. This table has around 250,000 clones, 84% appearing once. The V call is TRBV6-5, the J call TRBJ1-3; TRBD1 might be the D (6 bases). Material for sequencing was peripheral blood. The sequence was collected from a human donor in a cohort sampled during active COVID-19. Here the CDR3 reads CASSYATGRLGNTIYF. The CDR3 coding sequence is TGTGCCAGCAGTTACGCCACAGGGCGACTGGGAAACACCATATATTTT.